Detailed here is one TCR beta chain. Its antigen is undetermined. The data are from a study of cytomegalovirus exposure and HLA in healthy donors. About the research overall: A later analysis reported the same platform for the roughly 120 validation repertoires and the 500 to 750 first-cohort repertoires.

The V and J ends lost 5 bases and 3 bases respectively, with 13 bases between them. Germline loops: CDR1 MNHEY, CDR2 SMNVEV (reference sequence). The CDR3 is 14 residues long. Study results and limitations: The classifier, whose performance was assessed in both the original and validation cohorts, reportedly diagnosed cytomegalovirus status with high specificity and sensitivity. In vitro work confirmed that a few CMV-associated chains recognize CMV antigens.

Among the roughly 120 subjects of the validation cohort, separate from the roughly 650-subject first cohort, were the donors. The protocol was immunoSEQ multiplex PCR, while the TCRdb copy is restricted to in-frame clones and leaves out a portion. Altogether roughly 140,000 clones are present, just over 85% being singletons, with the ten largest covering 7.5% to 10%. This receptor was taken from a young woman in good health and CMV-seropositive. The J gene is TRBJ1-2, the V gene TRBV27; D is ambiguous. Specimen: PBMCs. The CDR3 DNA reads TGTGCCAGCAGTCCGCCCGGACTTTACTATGGCTACACCTTC. As protein: CASSPPGLYYGYTF.